These T cell receptor beta chains were read from a single sample in a study of blood T cells in healthy people across ages. One entry per CDR3 protein, called by TCRdb with MiXCR from the 5' RACE reads. The sample comprises about 1,500,000 distinct CDR3 sequences, over 25% of which are singletons, and roughly 8% rests with the top ten. The sequenced sample was blood. All receptors derive from a woman aged 25 to 39 in good health. Both conserved end residues are part of each CDR3. Each record gives: clone size, V gene, D gene, J gene, CDR3 DNA, CDR3 protein. D genes are given only for firm matches. For some rows the clone size is stated as once, few or many, or as a class when expanded; others skip it.

abundance: -
v_gene: TRBV30
d_gene: -
j_gene: TRBJ1-2
CDR3nt: TGTGCCTGGGGTACTTTGGGGGCCTATGGCTACACCTTC
CDR3aa: CAWGTLGAYGYTF

abundance: many
v_gene: TRBV7-9
d_gene: -
j_gene: TRBJ2-1
CDR3nt: TGTGCCAGCAGCTTATCCAGGGGCTCCTACAATGAGCAGTTCTTC
CDR3aa: CASSLSRGSYNEQFF

abundance: -
v_gene: TRBV7-6
d_gene: -
j_gene: TRBJ2-1
CDR3nt: TGTGCCAGAGATCGCACAGCTACCCACAATGAGCAGTTCTTC
CDR3aa: CARDRTATHNEQFF

abundance: many
v_gene: TRBV12-3/TRBV12-4
d_gene: -
j_gene: TRBJ2-1
CDR3nt: TGTGCCAGCAGCCGCCGCTACTCCCCCTCCAATGAGCAGTTCTTC
CDR3aa: CASSRRYSPSNEQFF

abundance: -
v_gene: TRBV15
d_gene: TRBD2
j_gene: TRBJ2-7
CDR3nt: TGTGCCACCAGCCCGGGACTAGCGGGGCGCTACGAGCAGTACTTC
CDR3aa: CATSPGLAGRYEQYF

abundance: few
v_gene: TRBV11-2
d_gene: -
j_gene: TRBJ2-5
CDR3nt: TGTGCCGGCAGCTTTCTAAGTAGTATCGATGAGCAGTACTTC
CDR3aa: CAGSFLSSIDEQYF

abundance: -
v_gene: TRBV4-3
d_gene: TRBD1
j_gene: TRBJ2-5
CDR3nt: TGCGCCAGCAGCCAGGACGCAAGACAGGGAGAAGAGACCCAGTACTTC
CDR3aa: CASSQDARQGEETQYF

abundance: -
v_gene: TRBV30
d_gene: TRBD1
j_gene: TRBJ1-5
CDR3nt: TGTGCCGCCCAATCGGGACAGGGTGATCAGCCCCAGCATTTT
CDR3aa: CAAQSGQGDQPQHF

abundance: -
v_gene: TRBV7-9
d_gene: -
j_gene: TRBJ1-6
CDR3nt: TGTGCCAGCAGCTTAGGTCAAGGAAAACTCCACTTT
CDR3aa: CASSLGQGKLHF

abundance: -
v_gene: TRBV20-1
d_gene: TRBD1
j_gene: TRBJ1-2
CDR3nt: TGCAGTGCTTATTACAGGGGCTATGGCTACACCTTC
CDR3aa: CSAYYRGYGYTF

abundance: -
v_gene: TRBV30
d_gene: -
j_gene: TRBJ1-1
CDR3nt: TGTGCCTGGAGTGTACTGGAAGTTGGGAAAGCTTTCTTT
CDR3aa: CAWSVLEVGKAFF

abundance: many
v_gene: TRBV6-2/TRBV6-3
d_gene: TRBD1
j_gene: TRBJ2-7
CDR3nt: TGTGCCAGCAGTTACCCCGGGACAGGGAACTACGAGCAGTACTTC
CDR3aa: CASSYPGTGNYEQYF

abundance: -
v_gene: TRBV7-2
d_gene: -
j_gene: TRBJ2-6
CDR3nt: TGTGCCAGCAGCCTTGCGCGGGGCGTCCTGACTTTC
CDR3aa: CASSLARGVLTF

abundance: few
v_gene: TRBV5-5
d_gene: -
j_gene: TRBJ2-5
CDR3nt: TGTGCCAGCAGCTTGGGAAACTGGCAAGAGACCCAGTACTTC
CDR3aa: CASSLGNWQETQYF

abundance: few
v_gene: TRBV5-6
d_gene: TRBD1
j_gene: TRBJ1-2
CDR3nt: TGTGCCAGCAGCTCCACCCGGGACAGGGGGTTCCCCTATGGCTACACCTTC
CDR3aa: CASSSTRDRGFPYGYTF

abundance: -
v_gene: TRBV12-3/TRBV12-4
d_gene: -
j_gene: TRBJ1-1
CDR3nt: TGTGCCAGCAGTTTGTGGGAAGGGGGGAACACTGAAGCTTTCTTT
CDR3aa: CASSLWEGGNTEAFF

abundance: -
v_gene: TRBV9
d_gene: TRBD2
j_gene: TRBJ2-3
CDR3nt: TGTGCCAGCATGAGCGGGAATGACGATACGCAGTATTTT
CDR3aa: CASMSGNDDTQYF

abundance: many
v_gene: TRBV6-5
d_gene: -
j_gene: TRBJ2-5
CDR3nt: TGTGCCAGCAGTTACGGGAAAAGCCAAGAGACCCAGTACTTC
CDR3aa: CASSYGKSQETQYF

abundance: few
v_gene: TRBV10-2
d_gene: -
j_gene: TRBJ1-5
CDR3nt: TGCGCCAGCAGTGGGGGTGACGGTCAGCCCCAGCATTTT
CDR3aa: CASSGGDGQPQHF

abundance: -
v_gene: TRBV7-9
d_gene: -
j_gene: TRBJ2-3
CDR3nt: TGTGCCCGCAGCTTATCCGGGACCGGAGATACGCAGTATTTT
CDR3aa: CARSLSGTGDTQYF

abundance: -
v_gene: TRBV20-1
d_gene: -
j_gene: TRBJ1-1
CDR3nt: TGCAGTGCTAGAACAGGAATTGGAACTGAAGCTTTCTTT
CDR3aa: CSARTGIGTEAFF

abundance: -
v_gene: TRBV12-3/TRBV12-4
d_gene: -
j_gene: TRBJ2-1
CDR3nt: TGTGCCAGCAGTTCGGGACATTGGGAGCAGTTCTTC
CDR3aa: CASSSGHWEQFF

abundance: -
v_gene: TRBV20-1
d_gene: -
j_gene: TRBJ1-3
CDR3nt: TGCAGTGCTAGAGGACCAGCCAACTCTGGAAACACCATATATTTT
CDR3aa: CSARGPANSGNTIYF

abundance: -
v_gene: TRBV12-3/TRBV12-4
d_gene: TRBD2
j_gene: TRBJ2-3
CDR3nt: TGTGCCAGCAGACCAATAGCGGGGGGTGGCACAGATACGCAGTATTTT
CDR3aa: CASRPIAGGGTDTQYF

abundance: once
v_gene: TRBV10-3
d_gene: -
j_gene: TRBJ1-1
CDR3nt: TGTGCCATCAGTGTTGGACAGCGGAACACTGAAGCTTTCTTT
CDR3aa: CAISVGQRNTEAFF

abundance: many
v_gene: TRBV10-2
d_gene: TRBD2
j_gene: TRBJ2-5
CDR3nt: TGCGCCAGCAGTAATCCTAGCGGGGGTGAGACCCAGTACTTC
CDR3aa: CASSNPSGGETQYF

abundance: -
v_gene: TRBV5-1
d_gene: -
j_gene: TRBJ2-6
CDR3nt: TGCGCCAGCAGCTTAGAGGGAGTGAAACTCTCTGGGGCCAACGTCCTGACTTTC
CDR3aa: CASSLEGVKLSGANVLTF